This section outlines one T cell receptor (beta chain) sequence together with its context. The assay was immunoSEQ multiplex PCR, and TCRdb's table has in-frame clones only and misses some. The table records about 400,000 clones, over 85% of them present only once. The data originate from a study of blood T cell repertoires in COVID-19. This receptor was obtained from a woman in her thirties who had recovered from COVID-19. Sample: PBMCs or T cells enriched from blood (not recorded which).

For the CDR3, the DNA is TGTGCCAGCAGTATCACAGGGGGCGAGGACTATGGCTACACCTTC. This encodes CASSITGGEDYGYTF. This rearrangement joins TRBV27 to TRBJ1-2; 9 positions match TRBD1. The CDR3 extends over 15 amino acids. V shed 5 bases and J 3 bases; nucleotides not matched to a gene: 7. CDR1 MNHEY and CDR2 SMNVEV come from the germline V gene (reference sequence).